The rows below give T cell receptor beta chains drawn from one sample of a study of blood T cell repertoires in COVID-19. Only in-frame clones appear in the TCRdb table, and some are missing; sequencing was by immunoSEQ multiplex PCR. This sample has about 200,000 clones, with approximately 91% found just once. The sequencing sample was made of peripheral blood. The receptors derive from a man aged 40-55 years with acute or convalescent COVID-19. The CDR3 runs from the conserved cysteine through the conserved F or W. D genes are given only for firm matches. The size entry is marked missing in some rows and otherwise reads once, few, many or a size class.

j_call | cdr3_length | v_call | clone_size | d_call | cdr3_nt | cdr3_aa
TRBJ1-5 | 13 | TRBV25-1 | . | . | TGTGCCAGCAGTGAGCGGGGGCGTCAGCCCCAGCATTTT | CASSERGRQPQHF
TRBJ1-3 | 14 | TRBV3-1/TRBV3-2 | . | . | TGTGCCAGCAGCCAAGGGACTTTCGGAAACACCATATATTTT | CASSQGTFGNTIYF
TRBJ2-7 | 14 | TRBV11-2 | . | . | TGTGCCAGCACCCTGAGGCTCTTCTCCTACGAGCAGTACTTC | CASTLRLFSYEQYF
TRBJ2-7 | 17 | TRBV19 | . | TRBD1 | TGTGCCAGTACCGTGCCGACACCGGGACAGCCTCCCTACGAGCAGTACTTC | CASTVPTPGQPPYEQYF
TRBJ2-3 | 16 | TRBV3-1/TRBV3-2 | . | . | TGTGCCAGCAGCCAAGCTTGGGGGACAAGCACAGATACGCAGTATTTT | CASSQAWGTSTDTQYF
TRBJ2-3 | 16 | TRBV19 | . | . | TGTGCCAGTAATTTACGGGATACCACTAGCACAGATACGCAGTATTTT | CASNLRDTTSTDTQYF
TRBJ1-4 | 17 | TRBV2 | . | TRBD1 | TGTGCCAGCAGTGAATCCGGGACAGGGAGGCATAATGAAAAACTGTTTTTT | CASSESGTGRHNEKLFF
TRBJ2-7 | 15 | TRBV10-1 | . | TRBD1 | TGCGCCAGCAGTGCCGGGACAGTCGACTCCTACGAGCAGTACTTC | CASSAGTVDSYEQYF
TRBJ2-5 | 15 | TRBV19 | few | TRBD1 | TGTGCCAGTAGTCCGTTATCGGGACAGAAAGAGACCCAGTACTTC | CASSPLSGQKETQYF
TRBJ1-5 | 14 | TRBV30 | . | . | TGTGCCTGGAGTCCTTGGGCAGAGAATCAGCCCCAGCATTTT | CAWSPWAENQPQHF
TRBJ2-5 | 16 | TRBV18 | . | . | TGTGCCAGCTCACCACGGGCAGGGGAAGGACAAGAGACCCAGTACTTC | CASSPRAGEGQETQYF
TRBJ1-6 | 12 | TRBV19 | . | . | TGTGCCAGTAGTATTGGGGGCTCACCCCTCCACTTT | CASSIGGSPLHF
TRBJ1-3 | 16 | TRBV2 | . | TRBD1 | TGTGCCAGCAGTTTTGAAGCAGGGGGCGACGGAAACACCATATATTTT | CASSFEAGGDGNTIYF
TRBJ2-7 | 16 | TRBV5-6 | . | TRBD1 | TGTGCCAGCAGCCACTCCGGGACAGGGATACCCTACGAGCAGTACTTC | CASSHSGTGIPYEQYF
TRBJ2-5 | 15 | TRBV11-2 | . | . | TGTGCCAGCAGCTTATCCGGCGGCGCACAAGAGACCCAGTACTTC | CASSLSGGAQETQYF
TRBJ1-2 | 15 | TRBV9 | . | . | TGTGCCAGCAGCGTAGCCCGGGTGGGTAACTATGGCTACACCTTC | CASSVARVGNYGYTF
TRBJ2-2 | 12 | TRBV19 | once | TRBD2 | TGTGCCAGTAGCGGAGCGGGGCGGGAGCTGTTTTTT | CASSGAGRELFF
TRBJ2-7 | 13 | TRBV14 | . | TRBD1 | TGTGCCAGCAGCCAGGGACCAGACAGGGGCAAGTACTTC | CASSQGPDRGKYF
TRBJ2-3 | 16 | TRBV7-2 | . | TRBD2 | TGTGCCAGCAGCCCCCCCTCGGCGGGAGGGACAGATACGCAGTATTTT | CASSPPSAGGTDTQYF
TRBJ1-1 | 16 | TRBV29-1 | few | . | TGCAGCGTTGAAGACTGGACTTCGTCGGTAGGCACTGAAGCTTTCTTT | CSVEDWTSSVGTEAFF
TRBJ2-1 | 14 | TRBV27 | . | . | TGTGCCAGCTCTTCGCCGAGCTCCTACAATGAGCAGTTCTTC | CASSSPSSYNEQFF
TRBJ2-7 | 12 | TRBV2 | . | . | TGTGCCAGCAGTGACCGGGTAGCCGAGCAGTACTTC | CASSDRVAEQYF
TRBJ2-5 | 16 | TRBV3-1/TRBV3-2 | . | TRBD2 | TGTGCCAGCAGCCAAGACGCTCGGGGGGGCGGGGAGACCCAGTACTTC | CASSQDARGGGETQYF
TRBJ1-2 | 15 | TRBV6-4 | . | . | TGTGCCAGCAGTGACACTGGAGCCCAGAACTATGGCTACACCTTC | CASSDTGAQNYGYTF
TRBJ2-2 | 16 | TRBV9 | . | TRBD2 | TGTGCCAGCACCACAGCGGGGGGGCGGAACACCGGGGAGCTGTTTTTT | CASTTAGGRNTGELFF
TRBJ2-1 | 13 | TRBV7-8 | . | TRBD1 | TGTGCCAGCAGCTTCGCAGGGGGCAATGAGCAGTTCTTC | CASSFAGGNEQFF
TRBJ1-6 | 15 | TRBV5-1 | once | TRBD1 | TGCGCCAGCAGCCTCACAGGGGGACGGGATTCACCCCTCCACTTT | CASSLTGGRDSPLHF
TRBJ1-5 | 16 | TRBV4-1 | . | TRBD1 | TGCGCCAGCAGCCAAGGGGGACAGGGGTCCCATCAGCCCCAGCATTTT | CASSQGGQGSHQPQHF
TRBJ2-7 | 14 | TRBV11-3 | . | . | TGTGCCAGCAGCTCCCGGACGGGATCCTACGAGCAGTACTTC | CASSSRTGSYEQYF
TRBJ2-1 | 15 | TRBV6-5 | . | TRBD2 | TGTGCCAGCACCCTAGCGGGAGCTGCCTACAATGAGCAGTTCTTC | CASTLAGAAYNEQFF
TRBJ1-3 | 18 | TRBV18 | . | TRBD1 | TGTGCCAGCTCACCCATGACACCGGGACAGGGCGGAGGGAACACCATATATTTT | CASSPMTPGQGGGNTIYF
TRBJ2-7 | 10 | TRBV20-1 | . | . | TGCAGTGCTTCCCGCTACGAGCAGTACTTC | CSASRYEQYF
TRBJ2-7 | 15 | TRBV28 | . | TRBD2 | TGTGCCAGCAGTTTGGTGAGACTAGCGAATAACGAGCAGTACTTC | CASSLVRLANNEQYF
TRBJ2-7 | 14 | TRBV19 | . | . | TGTGCCAGTAGTGGGAAGGGGGTCGCCATGGAGCAGTACTTC | CASSGKGVAMEQYF
TRBJ1-6 | 16 | TRBV7-8 | many | . | TGTGCCAGCAGCTCAGACCGGAGCTCCTATAATTCACCCCTCCACTTT | CASSSDRSSYNSPLHF
TRBJ1-6 | 12 | TRBV7-8 | . | . | TGTGCCAGCAGCCACCAGGATTCACCCCTCCACTTT | CASSHQDSPLHF
TRBJ1-1 | 14 | TRBV18 | . | . | TGTGCCAGCTCACCGGGCAGGGCGGACACTGAAGCTTTCTTT | CASSPGRADTEAFF
TRBJ2-1 | 14 | TRBV19 | few | . | TGTGCCAGTAGTTCTAGCGACCTTGGACATGAGCAGTTCTTC | CASSSSDLGHEQFF
TRBJ2-1 | 15 | TRBV5-1 | . | . | TGCGCCAGCAGCGAGGGACACACCGTCTACAATGAGCAGTTCTTC | CASSEGHTVYNEQFF
TRBJ2-3 | 19 | TRBV6-4 | . | TRBD1 | TGTGCCAGCAAAGGGACAGGGTTCGGTCGGGTGGCACCCCCAGATACGCAGTATTTT | CASKGTGFGRVAPPDTQYF
TRBJ2-1 | 16 | TRBV5-1 | . | . | TGCGCCAGCAGCTTCTCCCGGGACTGGACCGGGAATGAGCAGTTCTTC | CASSFSRDWTGNEQFF
TRBJ1-2 | 13 | TRBV12-3/TRBV12-4 | . | TRBD1 | TGTGCCAGCAGTTCCTCCGGGACAGGGGTGAACACCTTC | CASSSSGTGVNTF
TRBJ2-5 | 16 | TRBV19 | . | TRBD2 | TGTGCCAGTAGCCTACTAGCGGGGGAGCTCGGCGAGACCCAGTACTTC | CASSLLAGELGETQYF
TRBJ2-7 | 14 | TRBV7-6 | . | TRBD1 | TGTGCCAGCAGTTTGGCCGGGACAGCCTACGAGCAGTACTTC | CASSLAGTAYEQYF
TRBJ2-1 | 18 | TRBV2 | . | TRBD2 | TGTGCCAGCAGCCTGGGGACTAGCGGGGGGGAGACCTACAATGAGCAGTTCTTC | CASSLGTSGGETYNEQFF
TRBJ2-7 | 13 | TRBV27 | . | TRBD1 | TGTGCCAGCACAGGGACAGGGGCCTACGAGCAGTACTTC | CASTGTGAYEQYF
TRBJ2-1 | 13 | TRBV7-2 | . | TRBD2 | TGTGCCAGCAGCCTAAAACTAGCGGATGAGCAGTTCTTC | CASSLKLADEQFF
TRBJ2-5 | 13 | TRBV6-5 | . | TRBD1 | TGTGCCAGCAGAGGGACAGGGGTGGAGACCCAGTACTTC | CASRGTGVETQYF
TRBJ2-2 | 18 | TRBV19 | . | TRBD2 | TGTGCCAGTAGTATCTTGGGACTAGCGGGAGCCAACACCGGGGAGCTGTTTTTT | CASSILGLAGANTGELFF
TRBJ2-1 | 14 | TRBV4-2 | . | . | TGTGCCAGCAGCCAAGCCGGCAGGGGTAATGAGCAGTTCTTC | CASSQAGRGNEQFF
TRBJ1-5 | 15 | TRBV4-1 | . | . | TGCGCCAGCAGCCGTTCGGCGGCTGATAATCAGCCCCAGCATTTT | CASSRSAADNQPQHF
TRBJ2-2 | 15 | TRBV29-1 | . | TRBD2 | TGCAGCGCCCAGCGGGGGGGGGCTAACACCGGGGAGCTGTTTTTT | CSAQRGGANTGELFF
TRBJ1-6 | 19 | TRBV28 | . | . | TGTGCCAGCAGTCCCCTTTCGGGAATCGCGATGAAATATAATTCACCCCTCCACTTT | CASSPLSGIAMKYNSPLHF
TRBJ1-1 | 19 | TRBV1 | few | . | TGCACCAGCAGCCAAGTTGACGAGTGGGACAGGGGGCCGGGGACTGAAGCTTTCTTT | CTSSQVDEWDRGPGTEAFF
TRBJ2-1 | 17 | TRBV27 | . | TRBD2 | TGTGCCAGTTGGTCTGACACTAGCGGGAGGGGGAGGGGTGAGCAGTTCTTC | CASWSDTSGRGRGEQFF